This TCR beta chain derives from a study of control samples from healthy donors and cancer patients. TCRdb's table, derived via immunoSEQ multiplex PCR, lists solely in-frame clones and lacks some. This sample has about 31,000 clones, with approximately 93% found just once. There are 14 residues in the CDR3. Trimming removed 2 bases from V and 4 bases from J, with 11 bases in between. Per the germline V gene, CDR1 is LNHDA and CDR2 is SQIVND (reference sequence). The sequence was collected from a man between 60 and 70 years old in good health. This chain connects TRBV19 to TRBJ1-1; no reliable D call. The specimen sequenced was blood. The CDR3 bases are TGTGCCAGTAGTATAAGTAATTATTTCACTGAAGCTTTCTTT. Protein product: CASSISNYFTEAFF.